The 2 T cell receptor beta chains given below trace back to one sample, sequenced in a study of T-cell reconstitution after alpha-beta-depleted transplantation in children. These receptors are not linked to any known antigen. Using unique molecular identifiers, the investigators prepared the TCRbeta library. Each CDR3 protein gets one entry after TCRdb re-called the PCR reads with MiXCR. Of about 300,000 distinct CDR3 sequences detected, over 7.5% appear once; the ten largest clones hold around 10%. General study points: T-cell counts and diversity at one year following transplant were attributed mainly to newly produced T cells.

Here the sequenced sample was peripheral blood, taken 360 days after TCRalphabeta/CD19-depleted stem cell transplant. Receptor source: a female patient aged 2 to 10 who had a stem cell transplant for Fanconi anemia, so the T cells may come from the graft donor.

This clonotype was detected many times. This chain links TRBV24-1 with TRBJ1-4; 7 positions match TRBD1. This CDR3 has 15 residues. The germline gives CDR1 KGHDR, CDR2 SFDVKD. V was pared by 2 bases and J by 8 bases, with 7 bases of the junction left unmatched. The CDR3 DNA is TGTGCCACCAGTGATTCTCGACAGGGTAGCGAAAAACTGTTTTTT. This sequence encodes CATSDSRQGSEKLFF.

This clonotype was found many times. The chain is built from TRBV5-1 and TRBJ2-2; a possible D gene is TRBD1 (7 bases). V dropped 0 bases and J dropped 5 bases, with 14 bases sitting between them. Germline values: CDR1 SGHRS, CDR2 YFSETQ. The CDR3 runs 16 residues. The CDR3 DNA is TGCGCCAGCAGCTTGGCAGGGGGGTTCTGGACCGGGGAGCTGTTTTTT. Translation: CASSLAGGFWTGELFF.